The 4 T cell receptor beta chains below all came from one sample that was sequenced in a study of shared clonotypes between healthy human individuals (dated by TCRdb to the early 2020s). The library relied on the immunoSEQ multiplex PCR assay. Imported from immuneACCESS, the table was reduced by TCRdb to in-frame sequences with V and J called. These copies leave out some clones; in studies compared against another copy, an unresolved V gene accounts for under half, and the cause of the remainder is not known. In all, the sample holds about 1.1 million clones, and around 78% of those were seen once. The ten top clones hold 0.52% of the sample. Sequencing was performed on memory CD4+ T cells from PBMCs. In the paper's terms, the cell subset or site label means: CD45RA-negative fraction. Source of these receptors: a man aged 18-30 years in good health. Some clones in this sample may be carry-over from other donors' samples.

The chain uses TRBV5-1 and TRBJ1-4, with 10 nucleotides matching TRBD1. With V trimmed by 3 bases and J by 7 bases, 6 bases remained unmatched. From germline, CDR1 is SGHRS and CDR2 YFSETQ. The CDR3 consists of 15 residues. CDR3 DNA sequence: TGCGCCAGCAGCTCCGGGACAGGGGATGTTGAAAAACTGTTTTTT. Residues: CASSSGTGDVEKLFF.

The V gene is TRBV10-1, the J gene TRBJ1-5; possible D gene TRBD1, 5 bases. The V gene's germline CDR1 is WNHNN and CDR2 SYGVQD (reference sequence). The ends were cut back, 6 bases at V and 0 bases at J, with 12 bases in the middle. This CDR3 spans 15 amino acids. This CDR3 is CASSPDSFSNQPQHF. CDR3 in DNA: TGCGCCAGCAGCCCAGACAGCTTTAGCAATCAGCCCCAGCATTTT.

The V call is TRBV5-1, the J call TRBJ2-1; a possible D gene is TRBD1 (6 bases). Trimming left V 4 bases short and J 6 bases short, with 11 bases between. Germline assignment: CDR1 SGHRS and CDR2 YFSETQ. The CDR3 runs 13 residues. Here the CDR3 reads CASSGDTFNEQFF. The DNA of the CDR3 is TGCGCCAGCAGCGGGGACACATTCAATGAGCAGTTCTTC.

The rearrangement joins TRBV29-1 to TRBJ1-2, with D unclear. The CDR3 totals 12 residues. Germline-derived CDR1 and CDR2 are SQVTM and ANQGSEA. V dropped 4 bases and J dropped 0 bases, with 6 bases sitting between them. CDR3 in amino acids: CSVVTSNYGYTF. The CDR3 DNA follows: TGCAGCGTTGTCACGTCTAACTATGGCTACACCTTC.